This is a list of T cell receptor beta chains from one sample in a study of blood T cell repertoires in COVID-19. This table comes from immunoSEQ multiplex PCR, and its TCRdb copy is limited to in-frame clones, with some not included. The data hold 100,000 or so clones, with approximately 90% observed a single time. What was sequenced was peripheral blood. These receptors came from a woman aged 45-65 years in a cohort sampled during active COVID-19. Each CDR3 is given without its conserved first and last residue. Each record gives: clone size, J gene, V gene, CDR3 protein. For some rows the clone size is stated as once, few or many, or as a class when expanded; others skip it.

clone_size: NA
j_call: TRBJ2-7
v_call: TRBV7-8
cdr3_aa: ASSLGTASYEQY

clone_size: NA
j_call: TRBJ1-1
v_call: TRBV30
cdr3_aa: AWSVPRVTPPMNTEAF

clone_size: few
j_call: TRBJ1-6
v_call: TRBV14
cdr3_aa: ASSQFLNSPLH

clone_size: NA
j_call: TRBJ1-1
v_call: TRBV13
cdr3_aa: ASSIDRGGYTEAF

clone_size: NA
j_call: TRBJ2-3
v_call: TRBV2
cdr3_aa: ASSEAPGGLLTDTQY

clone_size: NA
j_call: TRBJ1-4
v_call: TRBV30
cdr3_aa: AWSVGSGGRYNEKLF

clone_size: NA
j_call: TRBJ2-1
v_call: TRBV18
cdr3_aa: ASSRTSGAYNEQF

clone_size: NA
j_call: TRBJ1-6
v_call: TRBV28
cdr3_aa: ASSFGQGYYSPLH

clone_size: NA
j_call: TRBJ2-1
v_call: TRBV7-8
cdr3_aa: ASSPRGRTSGGNNEQF

clone_size: NA
j_call: TRBJ1-5
v_call: TRBV27
cdr3_aa: ASSPSVGTGRNVGNQPQH

clone_size: NA
j_call: TRBJ2-1
v_call: TRBV5-1
cdr3_aa: ASSYRGTSGIGSDEQF

clone_size: NA
j_call: TRBJ1-1
v_call: TRBV10-3
cdr3_aa: ATRTEKNTEAF

clone_size: NA
j_call: TRBJ2-5
v_call: TRBV29-1
cdr3_aa: SASTGTSGAETQY

clone_size: NA
j_call: TRBJ2-3
v_call: TRBV7-9
cdr3_aa: ASSPLAGVSGDTQY

clone_size: NA
j_call: TRBJ2-3
v_call: TRBV4-1
cdr3_aa: ASSQVFHRAIRDTQY

clone_size: NA
j_call: TRBJ1-6
v_call: TRBV5-1
cdr3_aa: ASSLGQLLHSPLH

clone_size: once
j_call: TRBJ1-1
v_call: TRBV6-1
cdr3_aa: ASSEGPGRGEAF

clone_size: NA
j_call: TRBJ1-5
v_call: TRBV6-5
cdr3_aa: ASSDGQAHQPQH

clone_size: NA
j_call: TRBJ2-3
v_call: TRBV4-1
cdr3_aa: ASSQVSGTSDLGSHTDTQY

clone_size: few
j_call: TRBJ1-6
v_call: TRBV6-6
cdr3_aa: ASREGQGGSPLH

clone_size: NA
j_call: TRBJ1-5
v_call: TRBV19
cdr3_aa: ASTVDRGAQPQH

clone_size: NA
j_call: TRBJ2-5
v_call: TRBV28
cdr3_aa: ASSTFTGGLGGTQY

clone_size: NA
j_call: TRBJ2-5
v_call: TRBV10-2
cdr3_aa: ASSEGVRRGFQETQY

clone_size: NA
j_call: TRBJ2-5
v_call: TRBV30
cdr3_aa: AWSSGSRETQY

clone_size: NA
j_call: TRBJ1-5
v_call: TRBV15
cdr3_aa: ATSRDRVNQPQH

clone_size: NA
j_call: TRBJ2-5
v_call: TRBV29-1
cdr3_aa: SARPQQGAETQY

clone_size: NA
j_call: TRBJ2-1
v_call: TRBV9
cdr3_aa: ASSGKKDREYNEQF

clone_size: NA
j_call: TRBJ2-1
v_call: TRBV6-6
cdr3_aa: ASRLPLTSSYNEQF

clone_size: NA
j_call: TRBJ2-1
v_call: TRBV18
cdr3_aa: ASSPPDRDNEQF

clone_size: NA
j_call: TRBJ2-5
v_call: TRBV4-2
cdr3_aa: ASSQVKGAGETQY

clone_size: NA
j_call: TRBJ1-2
v_call: TRBV6-5
cdr3_aa: ASSYGQNYGYT

clone_size: NA
j_call: TRBJ1-5
v_call: TRBV4-1
cdr3_aa: ASSQDDRGNQPQH

clone_size: NA
j_call: TRBJ1-5
v_call: TRBV6-1
cdr3_aa: ASSEIQGQPQH

clone_size: NA
j_call: TRBJ2-3
v_call: TRBV3-1/TRBV3-2
cdr3_aa: ASSPSGVADTQY

clone_size: NA
j_call: TRBJ1-1
v_call: TRBV5-1
cdr3_aa: ASSAGQGANTEAF

clone_size: NA
j_call: TRBJ1-2
v_call: TRBV6-6
cdr3_aa: ASSPTGTGPSNYGYT

clone_size: NA
j_call: TRBJ1-4
v_call: TRBV4-2
cdr3_aa: ASSQTRWGQGNEKLF

clone_size: NA
j_call: TRBJ2-7
v_call: TRBV18
cdr3_aa: ASSLQGLFPYEQY

clone_size: NA
j_call: TRBJ1-6
v_call: TRBV5-6
cdr3_aa: ASSLTGDNSPLH

clone_size: NA
j_call: TRBJ1-3
v_call: TRBV10-3
cdr3_aa: ATSINMEGNTIY

clone_size: NA
j_call: TRBJ1-1
v_call: TRBV10-3
cdr3_aa: AISESGTEAF

clone_size: NA
j_call: TRBJ2-1
v_call: TRBV27
cdr3_aa: ASSLSLLAAYNEQF

clone_size: NA
j_call: TRBJ1-5
v_call: TRBV5-8
cdr3_aa: ASSRGGGRGSNQPQH

clone_size: NA
j_call: TRBJ2-7
v_call: TRBV5-1
cdr3_aa: ASSFRTSGRGDEQY

clone_size: NA
j_call: TRBJ2-3
v_call: TRBV9
cdr3_aa: ASSPAKTSGSPDTQY